The 24 T cell receptor beta chains below come from one sample, sequenced in a study of cytomegalovirus exposure and HLA in healthy donors. The PCR employed 60 Vbeta primers together with 13 Jbeta primers. The method was immunoSEQ multiplex PCR; TCRdb's version includes in-frame clones alone and lacks a portion of them. This repertoire comprises roughly 100,000 clones; its ten largest clones make up roughly 0.64%. Sequencing was done on a sample of PBMCs. Source of these receptors: a man aged 50 or older in good health and CMV-seronegative.

This chain connects TRBV20-1 to TRBJ2-7; possible D gene TRBD2, 6 bases. The CDR3 is 11 amino acids. Trimming stripped 1 base from V and 8 bases from J, with 9 bases between. Germline-derived CDR1 and CDR2 are DFQATT and SNEGSKA (reference sequence). CDR3 region: CSARVGTQQYF. The CDR3 DNA follows: TGCAGTGCTAGAGTGGGGACTCAGCAGTACTTC.

The gene calls are TRBV2 and TRBJ1-2; D possibly corresponds to TRBD1 (6 bases). Deletions cut 5 bases from V and 2 bases from J, with 15 bases between. Germline V gene lookup returns CDR1 SNHLY and CDR2 FYNNEI. This CDR3 has 15 amino acids. In DNA form, the CDR3 reads TGTGCCAGCAGTAGAGACAGGTCGGGGAACTATGGCTACACCTTC. This encodes CASSRDRSGNYGYTF.

The chain employs TRBV6-1 and TRBJ1-6; 7 bases agree with TRBD1. This CDR3 is built from 13 residues. The V segment lost 8 bases and the J segment 7 bases; nucleotides outside the gene matches: 5. The germline CDR1 and CDR2 sequences are MNHNS and SASEGT. The DNA of the CDR3 is TGTGCCAGCGATTGGGACAGAAATTCACCCCTCCACTTT. This codes for CASDWDRNSPLHF.

This sequence joins TRBV5-1 and TRBJ2-6, with D possibly being TRBD1 (6 bases). The CDR3 sequence is 14 residues long. Trimming removed 3 bases at V and 2 bases at J, with 6 bases between. Germline values: CDR1 SGHRS, CDR2 YFSETQ. The CDR3 coding sequence is TGCGCCAGCAGCTGGGACACTGGGGCCAACGTCCTGACTTTC. Protein sequence: CASSWDTGANVLTF.

This rearrangement joins TRBV5-4 to TRBJ1-2, with a possible D match to TRBD1 (6 bases). CDR3 length equals 12 residues. Trimming pared 4 bases from V and 5 bases from J, leaving 9 bases between. Germline lookup yields CDR1 SGHNT and CDR2 YYREEE (reference sequence). In DNA, the CDR3 is TGTGCCAGCAGCGCAGGACAGTATGGCTACACCTTC. Translated: CASSAGQYGYTF.

The rearrangement joins TRBV18 to TRBJ1-1; 9 bases are shared with TRBD1. The germline CDR1 and CDR2 sequences are KGHSH and LQKENI. Trimming cost V 6 bases and J 4 bases; bases outside gene matches: 12. This CDR3 region has 16 residues. CDR3 bases: TGTGCCAGCTCCCTTTTTCCGGGACAGGGATCCACTGAAGCTTTCTTT. It encodes CASSLFPGQGSTEAFF.

V and J are TRBV9 and TRBJ2-5, with a possible D match to TRBD1 (7 bases). Germline lookup yields CDR1 SGDLS and CDR2 YYNGEE. V lost 4 bases, J lost 0 bases, and 13 bases lay in between. This CDR3 has 15 amino acids. Here the CDR3 DNA reads TGTGCCAGCAGCCCAGGGGGGACAGACCAAGAGACCCAGTACTTC. Protein product: CASSPGGTDQETQYF. Filled out from reference TRBV9 and TRBJ2-5, the complete variable domain reads DSGVTQTPKHLITATGQRVTLRCSPRSGDLSVYWYQQSLDQGLQFLIQYYNGEERAKGNILERFSAQQFPDLHSELNLSSLELGDSALYFCASSPGGTDQETQYFGPGTRLLVL.

This sequence joins TRBV5-1 and TRBJ2-5; the match to TRBD1 covers 8 bases. The DNA end is a closer match to TRBJ2-7, so the J assignment may be wrong. Per the germline V gene, CDR1 is SGHRS and CDR2 is YFSETQ. The CDR3 consists of 15 residues. As DNA, the CDR3 is TGCGCCAGCAGCTTGGAGACAGGGGTACCCTACGAGCAGTACTTC. Residues: CASSLETGVPYEQYF.

The chain combines TRBV7-8 with TRBJ2-1; 9 positions agree with TRBD1. In germline, CDR1 is SGHVS, CDR2 FQNEAQ. The CDR3 contains 15 residues. V shed 3 bases and J 10 bases; nucleotides not matched to a gene: 10. The CDR3 loop is CASSFRTGAVDEQFF. The CDR3 coding sequence is TGTGCCAGCAGCTTCCGGACAGGGGCGGTGGACGAGCAGTTCTTC.

The J gene is TRBJ1-6, the V gene TRBV5-1; D is uncertain. The CDR3 loop spans 15 amino acids. V shed 0 bases and J shed 10 bases, with 14 bases lying between them. Germline CDR1 SGHRS, CDR2 YFSETQ. The CDR3 DNA follows: TGCGCCAGCAGCTTGGATGGCAGGCATCTCTCACCCCTCCACTTT. This encodes CASSLDGRHLSPLHF. Based on the CDR3 plus reference TRBV5-1 and TRBJ1-6, the full variable domain is KAGVTQTPRYLIKTRGQQVTLSCSPISGHRSVSWYQQTPGQGLQFLFEYFSETQRNKGNFPGRFSGRQFSNSRSEMNVSTLELGDSALYLCASSLDGRHLSPLHFGNGTRLTVT.

This chain uses TRBV9 with TRBJ2-3; D is undetermined. The ends were cut back, 4 bases at V and 4 bases at J, with 10 bases in the middle. Germline V gives CDR1 SGDLS, CDR2 YYNGEE. CDR3 length: 13 amino acids. DNA of the CDR3: TGTGCCAGCAGCATATGGTCGGCAGATACGCAGTATTTT. Translated: CASSIWSADTQYF. Together with reference TRBV9 and TRBJ2-3, the CDR3 gives the full variable domain: DSGVTQTPKHLITATGQRVTLRCSPRSGDLSVYWYQQSLDQGLQFLIQYYNGEERAKGNILERFSAQQFPDLHSELNLSSLELGDSALYFCASSIWSADTQYFGPGTRLTVL.

The rearrangement joins TRBV5-6 to TRBJ1-4; possible D gene TRBD1, 5 bases. Germline V gives CDR1 SGHDT, CDR2 YYEEEE. Trimming removed 4 bases from V and 3 bases from J, with 22 bases in between. CDR3 length equals 18 residues. The CDR3 sequence is CASSGFLDGGAPNEKLFF. CDR3 in DNA: TGTGCCAGCAGCGGGTTTCTGGACGGAGGGGCGCCTAATGAAAAACTGTTTTTT.

The V gene is TRBV7-2, the J gene TRBJ2-7; D is uncertain. Trimming took off 5 bases at V and 2 bases at J, with 16 bases between the two ends. CDR1 is SGHTA, CDR2 FQGNSA, per germline. The CDR3 consists of 15 residues. CDR3 loop: CASSPNSLATYEQYF. In nucleotides, the CDR3 is TGTGCCAGCAGCCCCAATTCTTTAGCAACCTACGAGCAGTACTTC.

The genes are TRBV5-5 and TRBJ1-4; D gene uncertain. V was trimmed by 0 bases and J by 8 bases, leaving 11 bases between them. Germline loops: CDR1 SGHKS, CDR2 YYEKEE (reference sequence). This CDR3 region has 14 residues. The CDR3 loop reads CASSLVERGEKLFF. The CDR3 DNA sequence: TGTGCCAGCAGCTTGGTGGAGCGAGGGGAAAAACTGTTTTTT.

The CDR3 protein is CASSVFGREGYEQYF. The CDR3 DNA reads as TGTGCCAGCAGCGTTTTCGGGAGGGAGGGATACGAGCAGTACTTC. This chain links TRBV9 with TRBJ2-7; 8 bases align to TRBD2. The trim removed 2 bases at V and 4 bases at J, leaving 8 bases unmatched. Germline V lookup: CDR1 SGDLS, CDR2 YYNGEE. This CDR3 has 15 amino acids.

The rearrangement links TRBV4-3 to TRBJ2-3; TRBD2 aligns across 12 bases. V trimming: 6 bases; J trimming: 2 bases; junction bases outside the gene matches: 6. Germline CDR1 LGHNA, CDR2 YSLEER. The CDR3 totals 16 residues. CDR3 DNA sequence: TGCGCCAGCAGTCCGACTAGCGGGGGACACACAGATACGCAGTATTTT. Translated: CASSPTSGGHTDTQYF.

V gene TRBV5-6 combines with J gene TRBJ2-3; maybe TRBD2 (6 bases). There are 15 residues in the CDR3. Looked up from germline, CDR1 is SGHDT and CDR2 is YYEEEE. V lost 3 bases and J lost 4, with 15 bases in between. The CDR3 DNA reads as TGTGCCAGCAGCTCGGGGCCTTCGGGGGCAGATACGCAGTATTTT. This codes for CASSSGPSGADTQYF.

The genes are TRBV7-9 and TRBJ1-2; no clear D. This CDR3 has 16 amino acids. Trimming removed 4 bases at V and 2 bases at J, with 17 bases between. CDR1 is SEHNR and CDR2 is FQNEAQ in the germline V gene (reference sequence). The CDR3 bases are TGTGCCAGCAGCTCGCAACTAAGTGACGGGAACTATGGCTACACCTTC. It specifies CASSSQLSDGNYGYTF. Combining the CDR3 with reference TRBV7-9 and TRBJ1-2 gives the whole variable domain DTGVSQNPRHKITKRGQNVTFRCDPISEHNRLYWYRQTLGQGPEFLTYFQNEAQLEKSRLLSDRFSAERPKGSFSTLEIQRTEQGDSAMYLCASSSQLSDGNYGYTFGSGTRLTVV.

The V call is TRBV7-9, the J call TRBJ1-5; the match to TRBD1 covers 8 bases. CDR1 and CDR2 from the germline V gene are SEHNR and FQNEAQ (reference sequence). The V gene end was trimmed by 2 bases and the J gene end by 6 bases; junction bases not matched to a gene: 6. The CDR3 has 15 amino acids. In DNA, the CDR3 is TGTGCCAGCAGCTTAACAGGGGGTTCGGTTCAGCCCCAGCATTTT. It codes for CASSLTGGSVQPQHF.

The chain employs TRBV18 and TRBJ2-1, with 8 bases identical to TRBD2. V shed 0 bases, J shed 0 bases, and the junction held 7 bases outside the gene matches. The CDR3 consists of 18 residues. Per germline, CDR1 KGHSH and CDR2 LQKENI. The chain's CDR3 is CASSPPSTSGSSYNEQFF. CDR3 sequence (DNA): TGTGCCAGCTCACCACCGAGTACTAGCGGAAGCTCCTACAATGAGCAGTTCTTC. The variable domain in full, completed from reference TRBV18 and TRBJ2-1, reads NAGVMQNPRHLVRRRGQEARLRCSPMKGHSHVYWYRQLPEEGLKFMVYLQKENIIDESGMPKERFSAEFPKEGPSILRIQQVVRGDSAAYFCASSPPSTSGSSYNEQFFGPGTRLTVL.

This chain connects TRBV6-1 to TRBJ1-2; 9 nucleotides agree with TRBD1. The CDR3 covers 14 residues. V lost 3 bases and J lost 6; bases outside the gene matches: 5. Germline CDR1 is MNHNS and CDR2 is SASEGT. The DNA for the CDR3 is TGTGCCAGCAGTGAGCCCGGGACAGGGAATGGCTACACCTTC. Protein sequence: CASSEPGTGNGYTF.

The chain employs TRBV6-1 and TRBJ1-5; D unresolved. The CDR3 consists of 14 residues. Germline V gene lookup returns CDR1 MNHNS and CDR2 SASEGT. Trimming took off 1 base at V and 5 bases at J, with 9 bases between the two ends. Here the CDR3 DNA reads TGTGCCAGCAGTGAAGGTAGCGGGGATCAGCCCCAGCATTTT. Translating it yields CASSEGSGDQPQHF.

CDR3 in amino acids: CASSPAHGGLDGYTF. The DNA of the CDR3 is TGTGCCAGCAGCCCCGCCCACGGGGGGCTGGATGGCTACACCTTC. This chain joins TRBV14 and TRBJ1-2; a possible D gene is TRBD1 (6 bases). The length of the CDR3 is 15 residues. V lost 4 bases to trimming and J lost 6 bases, with 18 bases between them. Germline CDR1 SGHDN, CDR2 FVKESK.

The chain is built from TRBV4-2 and TRBJ1-5; 7 positions agree with TRBD1. V lost 3 bases, J lost 3 bases, and 8 bases stayed unmatched. There are 16 residues in the CDR3. Germline CDR1 LGHNA, CDR2 YNFKEQ. CDR3 nucleotides: TGTGCCAGCAGCCAGGCTCCGGGACAGATCAATCAGCCCCAGCATTTT. Protein product: CASSQAPGQINQPQHF.